The present entry profiles one T cell receptor (beta chain) with its context. This clonotype appeared many times. Its specific antigen is unknown. Qualities for individual bases were not recorded, and no much larger clone is one base off. These data are taken from a study of neurological immune-mediated disorders (dated by TCRdb to between 2017 and 2020). Some background on the complete study: Among the roughly 34 multiple sclerosis patients, relapsing-remitting MS was present in 31 and secondary progressive MS was present in 3. Longitudinal HAM/TSP donors and healthy donors each had 3 time-points at intervals of roughly 3-40 months. The cohort included about 66 subjects: about 15 with HAM/TSP, roughly 35 with multiple sclerosis, and 20 healthy controls. The 90 to 110 TCR-beta libraries covered PBMC samples along with longitudinal samples, technical triplicates, and paired sorted CD4+ and CD8+ T-cell subsets. The study compared peripheral blood TCR-beta repertoires of HTLV-I-associated myelopathy (HAM/TSP) patients, multiple sclerosis patients and healthy controls using UMI-based sequencing. Study-wide findings and limitations: TCR clonal expansion was highest in HAM/TSP patients and lowest in MS patients, with MS patients falling below even healthy controls. No clinical or MRI features were associated with the MS cluster, and the authors said that larger cohorts are needed. Across subjects, expanded clones never shared an identical CDR3 amino acid sequence, which suggests that the TCR-beta repertoires in every group were private. In phylogenetic analysis, the repertoires of 18 of 34 MS patients grouped into a cluster of related CDR3 sequences, which suggests a possible signature at the repertoire level.

cDNA was synthesized by template-switch 5'RACE using a primer carrying a 10-nucleotide random unique molecular identifier by which each TCR transcript was tagged. Each sequencing run produced over 170 million TCR-beta sequences covering 15-18 subjects. The RNeasy kit was used for extraction of total RNA. Using the KAPA Real-time Library Amplification kit, TCR-beta VDJ regions were amplified with primers for the TCR constant region and the 5'RACE anchor. A first PCR added sample indexes and Illumina adaptors, and a second PCR then raised library yield. After purification with Ampure beads, the TCR product of roughly 650 bp was size-selected on a 2% E-gel SizeSelection system. Before pooling, library quality was assessed on a Bioanalyzer, concentration was determined with Qubit, and library quantification was performed with the Kapa Library Quantification kit. An Illumina HiSeq 2500 sequenced the libraries paired-end 2 x 150 bp. To increase sequence diversity, about 23-30% phiX was spiked into each library pool. As for the original processing: The UMI-based MiGEC pipeline processed quality-filtered reads and removed over 80% of raw TCR sequences during error correction. IMGT germline references were used for alignment of VDJ genes, and clonotypes were defined by a unique CDR3 amino acid sequence together with V-J genes. Clonal expansion, Shannon diversity and CDR3 relatedness were evaluated with VDJtools (CalcPairwiseDistances, ClusterSamples), while phylogenetic trees were built in CLCbio workbench. Clones with at least 8 unique UMIs were defined as expanded, with this threshold being based on coefficient-of-variation modelling across technical triplicates. In-frame beta chains were kept once TCRdb had trimmed the public reads at Q25 with fastp and called clones with MiXCR. Rows with a matching CDR3 protein are joined into one entry that keeps the most common DNA and genes. For this entry, the V and J calls and clone size follow TCRdb and not the study's own pipeline. This sample gives about 80,000 distinct CDR3 sequences in total; around 6% of them show up just once. In total, the top ten clones hold roughly 8.6% of the sample.

Taken from the germline V gene (reference sequence), the CDR1 and CDR2 loops are DFQATT and SNEGSKA. The CDR3 holds 13 amino acids from the cysteine to the phenylalanine. Only the CDR3 part of the read is kept: 39 bases, read in frame from the first base. Germline trimming: 7 bases from V, 7 bases from J; junction bases outside gene matches: 9. Read against the paper, the sample's time point label means: longitudinal time-point 2. For unsorted PBMC libraries, 2 million PBMCs were used after storage in RNAlater at -80 degrees C until RNA extraction. Multiple sclerosis patients were enrolled in a US clinical protocol under which disease progression was evaluated by magnetic resonance imaging. Peripheral blood underwent Ficoll-Hypaque density gradient centrifugation to isolate PBMCs, which were then cryopreserved in liquid nitrogen.

The rearranged segments are TRBV20-1 and TRBJ1-5; TRBD1 aligns with 8 central bases. The sample was PBMCs. The TCR sequence derives from a woman in her sixties or seventies with multiple sclerosis. CDR3 sequence: CSGVQGAAQPQHF. The sequenced DNA is TGCAGTGGCGTCCAGGGGGCCGCGCAGCCCCAGCATTTT.